These 21 T cell receptor beta chains came from one sample sequenced in a study of control samples from healthy donors and cancer patients (dated by TCRdb to about 2020). Library preparation used the immunoSEQ multiplex PCR assay. TCRdb retrieved this table from immuneACCESS and kept in-frame rearrangements only. Not all clones are present; in checked studies, unresolved V genes account for under half, and no reason is known for the remainder. The sample table records about 150,000 clones; about 94% of these occur just once. The top ten hold roughly 2.3% of the sample. The sample consisted of blood. The receptor set was obtained from a middle-aged man in good health.

V usage is TRBV11-2 and J usage is TRBJ2-7, with D possibly being TRBD1 or TRBD2 (7 bases each). Trimming took off 5 bases at V and 0 bases at J, with 11 bases between the two ends. The CDR3 sequence is 14 residues long. Germline V gene lookup returns CDR1 SGHAT and CDR2 FQNNGV. The chain's CDR3 is CASSQGGNSYEQYF. CDR3 coding DNA: TGTGCCAGCAGCCAGGGGGGGAACTCCTACGAGCAGTACTTC.

This rearrangement joins TRBV24-1 to TRBJ2-2; D perhaps matches TRBD2 (6 bases). The CDR3 loop spans 15 amino acids. Germline CDR1 is KGHDR and CDR2 is SFDVKD. Trimming removed 8 bases from V and 3 bases from J, with 15 bases in between. CDR3: CATTPASGDTGELFF. The CDR3 nucleotides read TGTGCCACCACCCCGGCATCGGGGGACACCGGGGAGCTGTTTTTT.

This rearrangement joins TRBV7-3 to TRBJ2-1, with D possibly TRBD1 on 5 matching bases. The germline V and J ends were trimmed by 5 bases and 0 bases, with 17 bases remaining between them. Germline loops: CDR1 SGHTA, CDR2 FQGTGA. CDR3 length: 17 residues. DNA of the CDR3: TGTGCCAGCAGCCAGGGTGAAGCGTTGAGCTCCTACAATGAGCAGTTCTTC. Translation: CASSQGEALSSYNEQFF.

This rearrangement joins TRBV4-2 to TRBJ2-7; D perhaps matches TRBD2 (5 bases). This CDR3 comprises 15 residues. V was trimmed by 0 bases and J by 0 bases, leaving 9 bases between them. Germline CDR1 is LGHNA and CDR2 is YNFKEQ. DNA for the CDR3: TGTGCCAGCAGCCAAGACCTAGGGAGCTCCTACGAGCAGTACTTC. Its protein product is CASSQDLGSSYEQYF.

The rearrangement links TRBV2 to TRBJ2-7; maybe TRBD2 (6 bases). V lost 0 bases to trimming and J lost 2 bases, with 17 bases between them. Per germline, CDR1 SNHLY and CDR2 FYNNEI. The CDR3 consists of 17 residues. The CDR3 sequence is CASSEAIGLRGTYEQYF. CDR3 nucleotides: TGTGCCAGCAGTGAAGCAATAGGGCTCCGGGGGACCTACGAGCAGTACTTC.

The rearrangement joins TRBV18 to TRBJ2-2; TRBD2 matches at 9 bases. Losses at the gene ends were 2 bases for V and 2 bases for J; bases not matched to a gene: 6. CDR3 length equals 17 residues. Germline lookup yields CDR1 KGHSH and CDR2 LQKENI. CDR3 coding DNA: TGTGCCAGCTCACCAAGAGCGACTAGCGGTAACACCGGGGAGCTGTTTTTT. It specifies CASSPRATSGNTGELFF.

The chain links TRBV4-1 to TRBJ2-7, with 7 bases that match TRBD1. The V gene's germline CDR1 is MGHRA and CDR2 YSYEKL. The CDR3 runs to 14 residues. V was clipped by 4 bases and J by 4 bases; unmatched bases: 7. The CDR3: CASSLPGQRYEQYF. The CDR3 DNA follows: TGCGCCAGCAGCCTCCCGGGACAGAGATACGAGCAGTACTTC.

The CDR3 sequence: CASSDQGWGYTF. CDR3 sequence (DNA): TGTGCCAGCAGCGACCAGGGTTGGGGCTACACCTTC. The V and J genes are TRBV7-2 and TRBJ1-2, with D tentatively TRBD1 (5 bases). V shed 5 bases and J shed 8 bases, with 12 bases lying between them. Per germline, CDR1 SGHTA and CDR2 FQGNSA. The CDR3 totals 12 residues.

V is TRBV7-3 and J is TRBJ2-1; no clear D. The CDR3 has 16 amino acids. The germline CDR1 and CDR2 sequences are SGHTA and FQGTGA. The V gene lost 1 base and the J gene lost 8 bases, with 18 bases spanning the gap. The CDR3 nucleotides read TGTGCCAGCAGCTTAAGAATACGGGCTGGATCTGATGAGCAGTTCTTC. It codes for CASSLRIRAGSDEQFF.

Here the CDR3 reads CASSNTGQRDYEQYF. DNA for the CDR3: TGTGCCAGCAGTAATACTGGCCAGAGGGACTACGAGCAGTACTTC. This chain connects TRBV28 to TRBJ2-7, with a weak D call TRBD2 (5 bases). V lost 5 bases and J lost 3, with 17 bases in between. The germline V gene encodes CDR1 MDHEN and CDR2 SYDVKM. The CDR3 is 15 amino acids. Variable domain in full (rest from reference TRBV28 and TRBJ2-7): DVKVTQSSRYLVKRTGEKVFLECVQDMDHENMFWYRQDPGLGLRLIYFSYDVKMKEKGDIPEGYSVSREKKERFSLILESASTNQTSMYLCASSNTGQRDYEQYFGPGTRLTVT.

The CDR3 here is CASIADRPRENIQYF. The DNA of the CDR3 is TGTGCCAGCATCGCGGACAGACCCAGGGAAAACATTCAGTACTTC. This chain uses TRBV6-5 with TRBJ2-4, with D perhaps TRBD1 (6 bases). Trimming left V 7 bases short and J 5 bases short, with 18 bases between. Germline CDR1 MNHEY, CDR2 SVGAGI. CDR3 length: 15 amino acids.

The gene calls are TRBV6-5 and TRBJ1-5; 8 bases are shared with TRBD1. J gave up 2 bases and V 6 bases, and 3 bases lay outside the gene matches. Germline CDR1 and CDR2: MNHEY and SVGAGI. The CDR3 runs 14 residues. As DNA, the CDR3 is TGTGCCAGCAGCCTGACAGGGGGCAATCAGCCCCAGCATTTT. This codes for CASSLTGGNQPQHF.

The CDR3 region has the DNA TGTGCCAGCAGCTCTCGGACTAGCGGGGTCAACACCGGGGAGCTGTTTTTT. It translates to CASSSRTSGVNTGELFF. The V gene is TRBV7-9, the J gene TRBJ2-2; the match to TRBD2 covers 12 bases. Trimming at V came to 4 bases and at J to 2 bases, leaving 5 bases not matched to a gene. Germline V gives CDR1 SEHNR, CDR2 FQNEAQ (reference sequence). The CDR3 has 17 residues.

V usage is TRBV15 and J usage is TRBJ1-3; a weak D match, TRBD1 (5 bases). The CDR3 extends over 18 amino acids. Trimming cost V 5 bases and J 0 bases, with 20 bases left between them. The germline V gene encodes CDR1 LNHNV and CDR2 YYDKDF (reference sequence). The CDR3 protein is CATSSGTPRPGSGNTIYF. The CDR3, as DNA: TGTGCCACCAGCTCCGGGACCCCTAGGCCCGGCTCTGGAAACACCATATATTTT.

The chain links TRBV30 to TRBJ2-5; TRBD2 is a possible D gene (5 bases). Per germline, CDR1 GTSNPN and CDR2 SVGIG (reference sequence). The V end was cut by 1 base, the J end by 2 bases, with 11 bases between. CDR3 length: 14 amino acids. The CDR3 nucleotides are TGTGCCTGGAGTGGTGGGAGTTATCAAGAGACCCAGTACTTC. Encoded protein: CAWSGGSYQETQYF.

V and J are TRBV19 and TRBJ2-1; 7 bases map to TRBD1. Looked up from germline, CDR1 is LNHDA and CDR2 is SQIVND (reference sequence). The CDR3 totals 14 residues. The ends lost 5 bases at V and 4 bases at J; junction bases unmatched: 5. In DNA, the CDR3 is TGTGCCAGTAGTCCCGGGACAGAGTACAATGAGCAGTTCTTC. It codes for CASSPGTEYNEQFF.

The chain carries TRBV15 and TRBJ2-1; TRBD2 matches at 13 bases. J was trimmed by 6 bases and V by 2 bases; bases with no gene match: 7. The CDR3 runs 17 residues. The germline gives CDR1 LNHNV, CDR2 YYDKDF (reference sequence). The chain's CDR3 is CATSRSTGLAGSNEQFF. CDR3 bases: TGTGCCACCAGCAGATCTACGGGACTAGCGGGATCCAATGAGCAGTTCTTC.

This clone was detected only once. The chain has TRBV19 and TRBJ2-5; 14 bases match TRBD2. Germline V gives CDR1 LNHDA, CDR2 SQIVND (reference sequence). The J segment lost 7 bases and the V segment lost 3 bases, leaving 10 bases of the junction unmatched. This CDR3 comprises 17 residues. The CDR3: CASSIGGLAGEGGTQYF. The CDR3 nucleotides read TGTGCCAGTAGTATCGGGGGACTAGCGGGAGAAGGAGGGACCCAGTACTTC.

This chain links TRBV16 with TRBJ1-5; D unresolved. Germline assignment: CDR1 KGHSY and CDR2 FQNENV. The CDR3 length is 15 residues. Trimming stripped 0 bases from V and 4 bases from J, with 10 bases between. The CDR3 DNA sequence: TGTGCCAGCAGCCAATCGATGGACGGGAATCAGCCCCAGCATTTT. This sequence encodes CASSQSMDGNQPQHF.

The rearrangement uses TRBV10-3 and TRBJ1-4; 9 bases match TRBD1. This CDR3 region has 15 residues. Germline CDR1 ENHRY, CDR2 SYGVKD. V lost 3 bases and J lost 5; bases outside the gene matches: 4. The CDR3 DNA is TGTGCCATCAGTGATCCCGGGACAGGGAATGAAAAACTGTTTTTT. Residues: CAISDPGTGNEKLFF.

V and J are TRBV24-1 and TRBJ1-2, with TRBD1 identical over 7 bases. The CDR3 totals 15 residues. From germline, CDR1 is KGHDR and CDR2 SFDVKD. V was clipped by 5 bases and J by 4 bases; unmatched bases: 9. CDR3 residues: CATSGQGSGVYGYTF. In DNA form, the CDR3 reads TGTGCCACCAGTGGACAGGGTTCGGGGGTCTATGGCTACACCTTC.